A single T cell receptor beta chain is shown here with its context. Its antigen is as yet unknown. V was trimmed by 0 bases and J by 5 bases, leaving 9 bases between them. CDR1 SGHDN and CDR2 FVKESK come from the germline V gene. This CDR3 region has 14 residues. The sample comes from a study of T-cell reconstitution after alpha-beta-depleted transplantation in children. Study-level results: The authors attributed T-cell counts and diversity one year after transplant mostly to newly produced T cells.

A library of TCRbeta sequences, prepared with unique molecular identifiers, was generated. Each CDR3 protein gets one entry after TCRdb re-called the PCR reads with MiXCR. This table has some 300,000 distinct CDR3 sequences, 6% to 10% appearing once. The receptor was isolated from a female patient aged 2-9 years who had a stem cell transplant for Fanconi anemia, so the T cells may come from the graft donor. The chain is built from TRBV14 and TRBJ2-3; D not certain. The sequences come from peripheral blood, collected 360 days after TCRalphabeta/CD19-depleted stem cell transplant. The CDR3 reads CASSQDLVKDTQYF. CDR3 coding DNA: TGTGCCAGCAGCCAAGATTTAGTGAAAGATACGCAGTATTTT. Full variable domain (remainder filled in from reference TRBV14 and TRBJ2-3): EAGVTQFPSHSVIEKGQTVTLRCDPISGHDNLYWYRRVMGKEIKFLLHFVKESKQDESGMPNNRFLAERTGGTYSTLKVQPAELEDSGVYFCASSQDLVKDTQYFGPGTRLTVL.